The entry below gives a single TCR beta chain sequence along with its context. Clones were sequenced by immunoSEQ multiplex PCR, and TCRdb holds only the in-frame ones, with some missing. The sample lists approximately 13,000 clones, roughly 90% occurring once. Germline loops: CDR1 SEHNR, CDR2 FQNEAQ (reference sequence). CDR3 size: 14 residues. V lost 1 base to trimming and J lost 3 bases, with 9 bases between them. The source of the sample is a study of T cell changes during pregnancy in multiple sclerosis. Sequenced material: CD8+ T cells from peripheral blood mononuclear cells, taken after pregnancy. The clonotype originates from a female donor in good health, enrolled as a control in a pregnancy study. The chain couples TRBV7-9 to TRBJ2-5; D unclear. CDR3 protein: CASSLGRFKETQYF. The CDR3 bases are TGTGCCAGCAGCTTAGGGCGGTTCAAAGAGACCCAGTACTTC.